The 25 T cell receptor beta chains given below trace back to one sample, sequenced in a study of STAT3 mutations in large granular lymphocyte leukemia. TCRdb's table, derived via immunoSEQ multiplex PCR, lists solely in-frame clones and lacks some. The table includes 30,000 to 45,000 clones, roughly 90% detected once. These receptors lack a known antigen. Findings and caveats of the study: Every T-cell large granular lymphocyte leukemia patient had at least one immunodominant TCR beta clonotype.

Sequencing input: PBMCs. These receptors came from a human donor with T large granular lymphocyte leukemia. Some clones in this sample may be carry-over from other donors' samples.

The DNA of the CDR3 is TGTGCCATCAGTATCCCGGAGTCCACTGAAGCTTTCTTT. Translated, it gives CAISIPESTEAFF. The chain is built from TRBV10-3 and TRBJ1-1; D is uncertain. V lost 5 bases, J lost 4 bases, and 11 bases lay in between. Germline V gene data show CDR1 as ENHRY and CDR2 as SYGVKD. The length of the CDR3 is 13 residues.

The rearrangement joins TRBV18 to TRBJ2-1; 8 positions agree with TRBD2. CDR3 length: 15 residues. CDR1 and CDR2 from the germline V gene are KGHSH and LQKENI. Germline trimming cut 1 base from V and 5 bases from J; bases unmatched to any gene: 4. The CDR3 DNA reads as TGTGCCAGCTCACCACTAGCGGGACTGGACAATGAGCAGTTCTTC. It translates to CASSPLAGLDNEQFF.

The chain combines TRBV7-9 with TRBJ2-7; perhaps TRBD1 as D (5 bases). With 1 base removed from V and 5 bases from J, the gap between germline ends came to 9 bases. The length of the CDR3 is 13 residues. Germline CDR1 reads SEHNR; CDR2 reads FQNEAQ (reference sequence). This CDR3 is CASSLGQGHEQYV. CDR3 nucleotides: TGTGCCAGCAGCTTAGGGCAGGGCCACGAGCAGTACGTC.

This rearrangement joins TRBV28 to TRBJ1-2; D uncertain. Looked up from germline, CDR1 is MDHEN and CDR2 is SYDVKM. Trimming took off 6 bases at V and 8 bases at J, with 31 bases between the two ends. CDR3 length equals 18 residues. CDR3 sequence: CASRPPREGPGEVNGYTF. In nucleotides, the CDR3 is TGTGCCAGCAGACCCCCCCGGGAGGGCCCTGGGGAAGTTAACGGCTACACCTTC.

The chain carries TRBV18 and TRBJ1-3; possibly TRBD1 for D (5 bases). Germline CDR1 KGHSH, CDR2 LQKENI. Trimming stripped 3 bases from V and 4 bases from J, with 13 bases between. The CDR3 covers 15 residues. CDR3: CASSPTAGSGNTIYF. The CDR3, as DNA: TGTGCCAGCTCACCTACGGCAGGGTCCGGAAACACCATATATTTT. Using reference TRBV18 and TRBJ1-3 for the parts outside the CDR3, the full variable domain is NAGVMQNPRHLVRRRGQEARLRCSPMKGHSHVYWYRQLPEEGLKFMVYLQKENIIDESGMPKERFSAEFPKEGPSILRIQQVVRGDSAAYFCASSPTAGSGNTIYFGEGSWLTVV.

In DNA form, the CDR3 reads TGTGCCAGCAGCTTTGGTACCGTCTACGAGCAGTACTTC. This gives the protein CASSFGTVYEQYF. The chain has TRBV7-9 and TRBJ2-7; D unresolved. V was clipped by 3 bases and J by 3 bases, with 9 bases between them. The CDR3 loop spans 13 amino acids. CDR1 and CDR2 from the germline V gene are SEHNR and FQNEAQ (reference sequence).

This sequence joins TRBV30 and TRBJ1-3; TRBD1 might be the D (5 bases). The germline CDR1 and CDR2 sequences are GTSNPN and SVGIG (reference sequence). The V gene lost 3 bases and the J gene lost 0 bases, with 12 bases spanning the gap. This CDR3 region has 15 residues. The CDR3 spells CAWRRDRSSGNTIYF. The CDR3 DNA reads TGTGCCTGGAGACGAGACAGAAGCTCTGGAAACACCATATATTTT.

The chain couples TRBV5-4 to TRBJ1-1; D is undetermined. The CDR3 is made up of 13 amino acids. V gave up 4 bases and J gave up 3 bases, with 10 bases separating them. Germline loops: CDR1 SGHNT, CDR2 YYREEE (reference sequence). As DNA, the CDR3 is TGTGCCAGCAGCCCTTTATGGGACACTGAAGCTTTCTTT. Translated, it gives CASSPLWDTEAFF.

The chain uses TRBV14 and TRBJ1-4; the D is unclear. Germline CDR1 and CDR2: SGHDN and FVKESK. Trimming removed 5 bases from V and 10 bases from J, with 11 bases in between. The CDR3 totals 12 residues. CDR3 in amino acids: CASSAKGVKLFF. DNA of the CDR3: TGTGCCAGCAGCGCTAAAGGAGTAAAACTGTTTTTT.

This clone was observed a single time. This chain uses TRBV5-4 with TRBJ1-6, with D possibly matching TRBD1 (6 bases). V dropped 4 bases and J dropped 9 bases, with 8 bases sitting between them. Looked up from germline, CDR1 is SGHNT and CDR2 is YYREEE (reference sequence). The CDR3 loop spans 12 amino acids. This CDR3 reads CASSVTGSPLHF. The CDR3 region has the DNA TGTGCCAGCAGCGTGACAGGTTCACCCCTCCACTTT.

The V gene is TRBV18, the J gene TRBJ1-1; no definite D call. The CDR3 sequence is 15 residues long. V was cut by 0 bases and J by 4 bases, with 12 bases left in between. Germline V CDR1 and CDR2: KGHSH, LQKENI. The CDR3 DNA follows: TGTGCCAGCTCACCACCGTTGGGGAAGGGCACTGAAGCTTTCTTT. Translating gives CASSPPLGKGTEAFF.

The rearrangement joins TRBV6-1 to TRBJ2-7, with D tentatively TRBD1 (5 bases). This CDR3 has 13 residues. CDR1 MNHNS and CDR2 SASEGT come from the germline V gene. Trimming shortened V by 2 bases and J by 3 bases, and 8 bases separated the two germline ends. The CDR3 DNA is TGTGCCAGCAGTGAATACCAGGGCTACGAGCAGTACGTC. Protein product: CASSEYQGYEQYV.

The gene calls are TRBV11-2 and TRBJ1-6; D is possibly TRBD1 (6 bases). The CDR3 is 15 amino acids. Per the germline V gene, CDR1 is SGHAT and CDR2 is FQNNGV. Trimming took 5 bases from V and 7 from J, leaving 15 bases between them. This chain's CDR3 is CASSPQQGSNSPLHF. The DNA of the CDR3 is TGTGCCAGCAGCCCTCAACAGGGATCCAATTCACCCCTCCACTTT.

The V call is TRBV28, the J call TRBJ1-1; possible D gene TRBD1, 6 bases. Germline V gives CDR1 MDHEN, CDR2 SYDVKM. The ends were cut back, 5 bases at V and 6 bases at J, with 13 bases in the middle. CDR3 length: 13 amino acids. CDR3 sequence (DNA): TGTGCCAGCAGTAGAGTAGGGGGTTCTGAAGCTTTCTTT. Translating gives CASSRVGGSEAFF.

This chain links TRBV5-4 with TRBJ2-3; D uncertain. CDR3 length equals 15 residues. Between the trimmed V and J ends, which lost 0 bases and 4 bases, there was a span of 12 bases. Germline CDR1 reads SGHNT; CDR2 reads YYREEE (reference sequence). CDR3 region: CASSLVGTGSDTQYF. CDR3 DNA sequence: TGTGCCAGCAGCTTGGTGGGAACGGGCTCAGATACGCAGTATTTT.

The rearrangement joins TRBV4-3 to TRBJ2-4, with D maybe TRBD2 (6 bases). V dropped 1 base and J dropped 8 bases, with 15 bases sitting between them. Germline V gene sequence: CDR1 LGHNA, CDR2 YSLEER. The CDR3 loop spans 15 amino acids. The CDR3 region is CASSQVRAPGDIQYF. The CDR3 region has the DNA TGCGCCAGCAGCCAAGTAAGGGCACCGGGGGACATTCAGTACTTC.

This sequence joins TRBV19 and TRBJ1-5; 8 positions agree with TRBD1. CDR1 and CDR2 (germline): LNHDA, SQIVND (reference sequence). Trimming cost V 1 base and J 7 bases; bases outside gene matches: 9. There are 16 residues in the CDR3. The CDR3 sequence is CASSIAGRGLLQPQHF. The DNA for the CDR3 is TGTGCCAGTAGTATAGCGGGCAGGGGGCTGTTACAGCCCCAGCATTTT.

J is TRBJ1-5 and V is TRBV7-8; D might be TRBD1 (5 bases). Germline CDR1 SGHVS, CDR2 FQNEAQ. The CDR3 spans 16 residues. V was trimmed by 1 base and J by 3 bases, leaving 13 bases between them. CDR3 nucleotides: TGTGCCAGCAGCTTAGTTCGACAGAGAAACAATCAGCCCCAGCATTTT. This gives the protein CASSLVRQRNNQPQHF.

The V and J genes are TRBV18 and TRBJ2-3; the match to TRBD1 covers 7 bases. V gave up 4 bases and J gave up 0 bases; unmatched junction bases: 10. This CDR3 is built from 17 residues. Germline CDR1 is KGHSH and CDR2 is LQKENI. The CDR3 DNA follows: TGTGCCAGCTCACTCATGCTCCGGGACAGAAGCACAGATACGCAGTATTTT. It codes for CASSLMLRDRSTDTQYF. Drawing the rest from reference TRBV18 and TRBJ2-3, the complete variable domain is NAGVMQNPRHLVRRRGQEARLRCSPMKGHSHVYWYRQLPEEGLKFMVYLQKENIIDESGMPKERFSAEFPKEGPSILRIQQVVRGDSAAYFCASSLMLRDRSTDTQYFGPGTRLTVL.

V and J are TRBV10-3 and TRBJ2-1, with a tentative D call TRBD2 (6 bases). Germline loops: CDR1 ENHRY, CDR2 SYGVKD. The CDR3 loop spans 15 amino acids. V gave up 0 bases and J gave up 9 bases, with 15 bases separating them. In DNA, the CDR3 is TGTGCCATCAGTGAGTCGGGTTTAGCGGAAGGTGAGCAGTTCTTC. Translating gives CAISESGLAEGEQFF.

The chain has TRBV5-1 and TRBJ1-6; 8 bases map to TRBD1. Germline loops: CDR1 SGHRS, CDR2 YFSETQ. The CDR3 loop spans 14 amino acids. Trimming at V came to 3 bases and at J to 5 bases, leaving 1 base not matched to a gene. The CDR3 coding sequence is TGCGCCAGCAGCTACAGGGGGAATAATTCACCCCTCCACTTT. Translation: CASSYRGNNSPLHF.

The rearrangement joins TRBV5-1 to TRBJ1-4, with 7 bases aligning to TRBD1. The CDR3 consists of 17 residues. Germline V gene lookup returns CDR1 SGHRS and CDR2 YFSETQ. With V trimmed by 2 bases and J by 3 bases, 10 bases remained unmatched. The CDR3 DNA reads as TGCGCCAGCAGCTTTATGACAGGGTCGGCAGCTAATGAAAAACTGTTTTTT. This translates into CASSFMTGSAANEKLFF.

The rearrangement links TRBV7-9 to TRBJ2-1; 8 bases agree with TRBD2. J was trimmed by 0 bases and V by 2 bases; bases with no gene match: 9. This CDR3 contains 18 residues. Germline assignment: CDR1 SEHNR and CDR2 FQNEAQ (reference sequence). The CDR3 DNA follows: TGTGCCAGCAGCTTACGGCTCACTAGCGGTGGCTCCTACAATGAGCAGTTCTTC. It encodes CASSLRLTSGGSYNEQFF.

This clone was seen only a few times. The rearrangement uses TRBV7-9 and TRBJ1-2, with a weak D call TRBD1 (6 bases). The germline V gene has CDR1 SEHNR and CDR2 FQNEAQ (reference sequence). There are 12 residues in the CDR3. Trimming took 3 bases from V and 6 from J, leaving 8 bases between them. The CDR3 here is CASSFNRDGYTF. CDR3 nucleotides: TGTGCCAGCAGCTTCAACAGGGATGGCTACACCTTC.

The genes are TRBV25-1 and TRBJ1-1; D is possibly TRBD1 (5 bases). The length of the CDR3 is 14 residues. V was clipped by 7 bases and J by 1 base, with 13 bases between them. The germline V gene encodes CDR1 MGHDK and CDR2 SYGVNS. The CDR3 region has the DNA TGTGCCAGCACCCTAGGGGCTGAGAACACTGAAGCTTTCTTT. Translating it yields CASTLGAENTEAFF.